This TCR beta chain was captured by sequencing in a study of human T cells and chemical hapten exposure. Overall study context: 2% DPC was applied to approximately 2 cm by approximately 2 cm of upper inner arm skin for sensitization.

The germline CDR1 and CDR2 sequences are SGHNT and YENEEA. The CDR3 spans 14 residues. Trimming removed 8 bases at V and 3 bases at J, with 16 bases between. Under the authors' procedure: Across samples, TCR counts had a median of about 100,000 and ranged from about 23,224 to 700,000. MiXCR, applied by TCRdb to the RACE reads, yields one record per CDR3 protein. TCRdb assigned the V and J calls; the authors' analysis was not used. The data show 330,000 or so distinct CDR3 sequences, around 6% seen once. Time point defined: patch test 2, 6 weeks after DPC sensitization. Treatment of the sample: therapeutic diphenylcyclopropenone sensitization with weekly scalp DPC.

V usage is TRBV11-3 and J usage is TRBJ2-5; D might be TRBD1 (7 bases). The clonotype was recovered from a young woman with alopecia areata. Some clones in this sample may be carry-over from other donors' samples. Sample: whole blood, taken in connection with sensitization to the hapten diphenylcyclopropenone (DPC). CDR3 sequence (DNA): TGTGCCAGCTCGACACAGGGGAGGAAAGAGACCCAGTACTTC. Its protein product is CASSTQGRKETQYF.